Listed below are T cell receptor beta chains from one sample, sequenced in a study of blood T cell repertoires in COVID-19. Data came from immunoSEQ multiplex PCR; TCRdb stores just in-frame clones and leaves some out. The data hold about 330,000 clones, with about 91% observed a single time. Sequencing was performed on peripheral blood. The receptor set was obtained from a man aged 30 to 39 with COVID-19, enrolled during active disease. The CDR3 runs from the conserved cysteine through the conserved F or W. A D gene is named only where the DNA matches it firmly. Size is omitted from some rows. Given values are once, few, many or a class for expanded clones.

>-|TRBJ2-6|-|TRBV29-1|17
TGCAGCGTTGAAGATTGGGACTTCTACTCTGGGGCCAACGTCCTGACTTTC
CSVEDWDFYSGANVLTF
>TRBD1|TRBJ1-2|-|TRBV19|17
TGTGCCAGTAGTATAGTCGCAGGGGGAAGAGCTAACTATGGCTACACCTTC
CASSIVAGGRANYGYTF
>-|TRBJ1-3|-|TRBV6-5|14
TGTGCCAGCAGCCCCCTAGGCTCTGGAAACACCATATATTTT
CASSPLGSGNTIYF
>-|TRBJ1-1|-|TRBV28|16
TGTGCCAGCACCAAAATGCAGGGCACGAGGAACACTGAAGCTTTCTTT
CASTKMQGTRNTEAFF
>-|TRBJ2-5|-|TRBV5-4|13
TGTGCCTCGCGCCTGGGGGCTCAAGAGACCCAGTACTTC
CASRLGAQETQYF
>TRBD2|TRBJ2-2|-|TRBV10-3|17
TGTGCCACCAGGACTAGCGGGGCGCTTTCGAACACCGGGGAGCTGTTTTTT
CATRTSGALSNTGELFF
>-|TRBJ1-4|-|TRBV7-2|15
TGTGCCAGCAGCTTAGGCACAGGCCTTAATGAAAAACTGTTTTTT
CASSLGTGLNEKLFF
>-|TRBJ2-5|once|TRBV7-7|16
TGTGCCAGCAGCCTTCGAGTCAGGGCCTTCCAAGAGACCCAGTACTTC
CASSLRVRAFQETQYF
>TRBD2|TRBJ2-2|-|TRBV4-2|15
TGTGCCAGCAGCCAAGAGGGAGGGCCGTCCGGGGAGCTGTTTTTT
CASSQEGGPSGELFF
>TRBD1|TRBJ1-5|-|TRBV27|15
TGTGCCAGCACCTTAACGGGACAGCTCAATCAGCCCCAGCATTTT
CASTLTGQLNQPQHF
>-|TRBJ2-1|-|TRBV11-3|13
TGTGCCAGCAGCTTACTCAGGGGAAGTGAGCAGTTCTTC
CASSLLRGSEQFF
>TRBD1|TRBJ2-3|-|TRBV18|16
TGTGCCAGCTCACCTGCCGGGACAGGGGGCCCAGATACGCAGTATTTT
CASSPAGTGGPDTQYF
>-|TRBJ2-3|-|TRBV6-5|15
TGTGCCAGCACCGAAATCGGGACTGGTACAGATACGCAGTATTTT
CASTEIGTGTDTQYF
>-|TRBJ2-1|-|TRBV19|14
TGTGCCAGTACCCCGTCGCCTAGCTCCCATGAGCAGTTCTTC
CASTPSPSSHEQFF
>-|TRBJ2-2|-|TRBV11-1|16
TGTGCCAGCAGCTTCCGTCCCCCGGGGGTAACCGGGGAGCTGTTTTTT
CASSFRPPGVTGELFF
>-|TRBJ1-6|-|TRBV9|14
TGTGCCAGCAGCCGGGAGACTGGAAATTCACCCCTCCACTTT
CASSRETGNSPLHF
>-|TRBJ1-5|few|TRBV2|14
TGTGCCAGCAATACGGACGGGAAAAATCAGCCCCAGCATTTT
CASNTDGKNQPQHF
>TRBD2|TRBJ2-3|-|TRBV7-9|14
TGTGCCAGCAGCCCCCGGACTAGAGCAGATACGCAGTATTTT
CASSPRTRADTQYF
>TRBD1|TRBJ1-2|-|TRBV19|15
TGTGCCAGTCACCTTGCGGGACAGGGGGTCTATGGCTACACCTTC
CASHLAGQGVYGYTF
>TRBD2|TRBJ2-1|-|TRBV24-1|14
TGTGCCACCAGTCTAGCGGGGTTCTACAATGAGCAGTTCTTC
CATSLAGFYNEQFF
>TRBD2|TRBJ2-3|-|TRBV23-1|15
TGCGCCAGCAGTGGACTAGCGGGGGGGCCAGATACGCAGTATTTT
CASSGLAGGPDTQYF
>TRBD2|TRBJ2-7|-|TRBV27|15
TGTGCCAGCCGCGCGAGGACTAGCGGGGGCTACGAGCAGTACTTC
CASRARTSGGYEQYF
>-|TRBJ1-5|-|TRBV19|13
TGTGCCAGTAGTATAAGGAGGAATCAGCCCCAGCATTTT
CASSIRRNQPQHF
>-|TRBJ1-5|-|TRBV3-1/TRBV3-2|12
TGTGCCAGCAGCCAAGGTCGGGGATCCCAGCATTTT
CASSQGRGSQHF
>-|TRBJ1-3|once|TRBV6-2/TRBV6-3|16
TGTGCCAGCAGTTACTCGGGCCGGGGGTCTGGAAACACCATATATTTT
CASSYSGRGSGNTIYF
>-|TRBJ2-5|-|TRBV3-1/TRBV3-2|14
TGTGCCAGCAGCCAACGGGGTTATGACGAGACCCAGTACTTC
CASSQRGYDETQYF
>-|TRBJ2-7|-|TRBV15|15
TGTGCCACCAGCGCCATACGCAAGGGATGGAGGGAGCAGTACTTC
CATSAIRKGWREQYF
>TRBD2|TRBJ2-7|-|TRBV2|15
TGTGCCAGCAGTGTTCGACTAGCACCTCGAGGCGAGCAGTACTTC
CASSVRLAPRGEQYF
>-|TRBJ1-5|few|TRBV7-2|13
TGTGCCAGCAGCGGGCAAAACAATCAGCCCCAGCATTTT
CASSGQNNQPQHF
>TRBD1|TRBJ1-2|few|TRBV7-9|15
TGTGCCAGCAGCTTAGAACAGGGGTGGGCCTATGGCTACACCTTC
CASSLEQGWAYGYTF
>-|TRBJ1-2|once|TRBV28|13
TGTGCCAGCACAATTTGGTCCGGGGAGGGCTACACCTTC
CASTIWSGEGYTF
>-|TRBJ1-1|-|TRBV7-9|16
TGTGCCAGCAGCTTAGGAGCGGGAGGGGGATACACTGAAGCTTTCTTT
CASSLGAGGGYTEAFF
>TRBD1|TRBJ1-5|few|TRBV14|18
TGTGCCAGCAGCCCCAGGACAGGGACTCATCAATCCAATCAGCCCCAGCATTTT
CASSPRTGTHQSNQPQHF
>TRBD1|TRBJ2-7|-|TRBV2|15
TGTGCCAGCAGTAATCGGGACAGGGAAACTAGGGAGCAGTACTTC
CASSNRDRETREQYF
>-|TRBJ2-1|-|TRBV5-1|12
TGCGCCAGCAGCTTGGCCGGGAATGAGCAGTTCTTC
CASSLAGNEQFF
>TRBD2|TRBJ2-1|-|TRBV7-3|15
TGTGCCAGCAGCCCGGCCGGGACTACCTACAATGAGCAGTTCTTC
CASSPAGTTYNEQFF
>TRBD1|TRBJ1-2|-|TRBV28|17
TGTGCCAGCAGACCCCGGACAGGAGGCTGGGTGAACTATGGCTACACCTTC
CASRPRTGGWVNYGYTF
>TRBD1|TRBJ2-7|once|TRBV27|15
TGTGCCAGCAATACCGGGACAGGGTTCTCCTACGAGCAGTACTTC
CASNTGTGFSYEQYF
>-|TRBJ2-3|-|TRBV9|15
TGTGCCAGCGGCAAAGTGCAGGGGCGCACAGATACGCAGTATTTT
CASGKVQGRTDTQYF
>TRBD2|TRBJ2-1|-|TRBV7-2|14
TGTGCCAGCAGCTTAGGGCTAGCGGTAAATGAGCAGTTCTTC
CASSLGLAVNEQFF
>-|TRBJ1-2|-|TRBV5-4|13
TGTGCCAGCAGTCCGGACAGTCCGGGAGGCTACACCTTC
CASSPDSPGGYTF
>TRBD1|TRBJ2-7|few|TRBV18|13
TGTGCCAGCTCACCAAAGGACAGGGCCGAGCAGTACTTC
CASSPKDRAEQYF
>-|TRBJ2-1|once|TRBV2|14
TGTGCCAGCGGACCAGGGGTTTCCTACAATGAGCAGTTCTTC
CASGPGVSYNEQFF
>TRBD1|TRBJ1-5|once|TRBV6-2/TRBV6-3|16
TGTGCCAGCAGCGGACAGGGGGCGCGTAGCAATCAGCCCCAGCATTTT
CASSGQGARSNQPQHF
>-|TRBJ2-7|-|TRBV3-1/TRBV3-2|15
TGTGCCAGCAGCCAAGATGACAGGATATTTTACGAGCAGTACTTC
CASSQDDRIFYEQYF
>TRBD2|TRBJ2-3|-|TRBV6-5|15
TGTGCCAGCAGCCCACCGGGAGGGGGCACAGATACGCAGTATTTT
CASSPPGGGTDTQYF
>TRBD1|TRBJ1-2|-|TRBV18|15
TGTGCCAGCTCACCCACCGCAGGGGGGCAAGACGGCTACACCTTC
CASSPTAGGQDGYTF
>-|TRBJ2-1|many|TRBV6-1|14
TGTGCCAGCAGTGAAGGCAGACAGAACAATGAGCAGTTCTTC
CASSEGRQNNEQFF
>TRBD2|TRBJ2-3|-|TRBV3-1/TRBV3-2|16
TGTGCCAGCAGCAAGGGACTAGCGCCCGACACAGATACGCAGTATTTT
CASSKGLAPDTDTQYF
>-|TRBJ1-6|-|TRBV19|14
TGTGCCAGCTCTCGAGTCGGGTTTAATTCACCCCTCCACTTT
CASSRVGFNSPLHF
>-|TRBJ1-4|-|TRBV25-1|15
TGTGCCAGCAGTGTGTACCGAGGGACTAATGAAAAACTGTTTTTT
CASSVYRGTNEKLFF
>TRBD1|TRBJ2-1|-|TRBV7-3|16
TGTGCCAGCAGCGTACGGCCGGGACAGGGTGTCGATGAGCAGTTCTTC
CASSVRPGQGVDEQFF
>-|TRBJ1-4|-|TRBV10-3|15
TGTGCCATCAGTAGGTTAGGGGCAACTAATGAAAAACTGTTTTTT
CAISRLGATNEKLFF
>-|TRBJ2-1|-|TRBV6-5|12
TGTGCCAGCTCACAGGGTTACAATGAGCAGTTCTTC
CASSQGYNEQFF